Shown below are 9 T cell receptor beta chains from a single sample sequenced in a study of CD8 T cells in Susac syndrome. An input of roughly 0.5 to 1 ug of RNA was subjected to reverse transcription using random hexamers. One entry per CDR3 protein results from TCRdb running MiXCR on the immunoSEQ multiplex PCR reads. This sample has some 160,000 distinct CDR3 sequences, with approximately 95% found just once. What was sequenced was CD8+ T cells from PBMCs. The receptors originated from a human donor with multiple sclerosis.

The chain uses TRBV4-1 and TRBJ1-1, with D tentatively TRBD1 (5 bases). V was clipped by 6 bases and J by 6 bases, with 11 bases between them. The germline V gene encodes CDR1 MGHRA and CDR2 YSYEKL. This CDR3 region has 12 residues. Here the CDR3 reads CASRGEVAEAFF. CDR3 sequence (DNA): TGCGCCAGCAGAGGGGAAGTCGCTGAAGCTTTCTTT.

This chain joins TRBV28 and TRBJ2-6; D remains unclear. Germline CDR1 reads MDHEN; CDR2 reads SYDVKM. Trimming removed 3 bases at V and 18 bases at J, with 6 bases between. The CDR3 is 9 amino acids. CDR3 bases: TGTGCCAGCAGTTTCTCGGGGACTTTC. Protein: CASSFSGTF.

The chain uses TRBV7-9 and TRBJ2-7; 8 bases map to TRBD1. The V segment lost 5 bases and the J segment 2 bases; nucleotides outside the gene matches: 11. The CDR3 is 16 residues long. The germline V gene encodes CDR1 SEHNR and CDR2 FQNEAQ (reference sequence). The CDR3 DNA follows: TGTGCCAGCAGCGCGACAGGGGCTGCCTATCCCTACGAGCAGTACTTC. Protein sequence: CASSATGAAYPYEQYF.

The chain is built from TRBV4-1 and TRBJ2-7; D is ambiguous. The CDR3 has 15 amino acids. Trimming removed 1 base from V and 5 bases from J, with 15 bases in between. CDR1 is MGHRA, CDR2 YSYEKL, per germline. The CDR3 region has the DNA TGCGCCAGCAGCCAAGGGGCCGAAAAGTACGACGAGCAGTACTTC. This sequence encodes CASSQGAEKYDEQYF.

The rearrangement joins TRBV12-3 or TRBV12-4 to TRBJ2-2; possible D gene TRBD2, 6 bases. The CDR3 sequence is 13 residues long. Trimming left V 11 bases short and J 3 bases short, with 13 bases between. CDR3 bases: TGTGCCGCCAGGCGGGGCTACACCGGGGAGCTGTTTTTT. Residues: CAARRGYTGELFF.

V is TRBV5-6 and J is TRBJ2-7; a weak D match, TRBD1 (6 bases). Per the germline V gene, CDR1 is SGHDT and CDR2 is YYEEEE. Between the trimmed V and J ends, which lost 4 bases and 6 bases, there was a span of 11 bases. This CDR3 contains 12 residues. The CDR3 protein is CASSQGGLEQYF. The CDR3 DNA reads as TGTGCCAGCAGCCAAGGGGGTCTCGAGCAGTACTTC.

The chain couples TRBV7-9 to TRBJ2-1; possibly TRBD1 for D (6 bases). CDR1 and CDR2 from the germline V gene are SEHNR and FQNEAQ (reference sequence). There are 11 residues in the CDR3. Trimming stripped 7 bases from V and 7 bases from J, with 8 bases between. CDR3 DNA sequence: TGTGCCAGCACAGGGGAAAATGAGCAGTTCTTC. Translation: CASTGENEQFF.

CDR3: CSARFDWSNQPQHF. The CDR3 nucleotides are TGCAGTGCTAGGTTCGATTGGAGCAATCAGCCCCAGCATTTT. This sequence joins TRBV20-1 and TRBJ1-5; D gene ambiguous. The CDR3 runs 14 residues. Trimming left V 3 bases short and J 1 base short, with 10 bases between. The V gene's germline CDR1 is DFQATT and CDR2 SNEGSKA (reference sequence).

This clonotype appeared a single time. V and J are TRBV27 and TRBJ2-1, with TRBD1 matching over 7 bases. The CDR3 runs 19 residues. The V gene end was trimmed by 0 bases and the J gene end by 0 bases; junction bases not matched to a gene: 11. Germline V lookup: CDR1 MNHEY, CDR2 SMNVEV (reference sequence). The CDR3 DNA is TGTGCCAGCAGTTTATCGAGGTACAGGGGTCCAGGCTCCTACAATGAGCAGTTCTTC. Its translation: CASSLSRYRGPGSYNEQFF.